The clone carrying this T cell receptor beta chain was counted only a few times. Researchers amplified the TCR beta CDR3 regions from RNA transcripts. Carried out on the TCR CDR3, a first-round RT-PCR used the HTBI primer set. TCRdb re-derived calls from the multiplex PCR reads in MiXCR, one entry per CDR3 protein. Of 750,000 to 950,000 distinct CDR3 sequences in the sample, roughly 40% were seen once. The data belong to a study of T cells in Graves' hyperthyroidism and ophthalmopathy. CDR3 length equals 13 residues. Trimming removed 6 bases from V and 0 bases from J, with 9 bases in between. Sequencing was carried out using blood. The V and J genes are TRBV12-3 or TRBV12-4 and TRBJ2-7, with unresolved D. The sequence derives from a man aged 18-30 years with Graves' hyperthyroidism. This chain's CDR3 is CASSRPPSYEQYF. The CDR3 region has the DNA TGTGCCAGCAGCCGGCCCCCCTCCTACGAGCAGTACTTC.